This TCR beta chain was profiled in a study of human T cells and chemical hapten exposure. In the study overall: Once 0.01% DPC had been applied to the upper back by patch test, readings were taken at 6 days. Patients having alopecia areata, totalis or universalis were mostly female. Study findings and constraints: Because they had alopecia, donors may respond immunologically unlike healthy people.

The table lists this clonotype with many counts. Its cognate antigen is unknown. Unique molecular identifiers were attached to individual cDNA molecules during library preparation. TCRdb processed the RACE reads anew with MiXCR; each CDR3 protein has one entry. Of 250,000 or so distinct CDR3 sequences listed, roughly 8.9% are singletons. Time point described: pre-sensitization, week 0. The treatment is: therapeutic diphenylcyclopropenone sensitization with weekly scalp DPC. The CDR3 sequence is 15 residues long. In germline, CDR1 is KGHDR, CDR2 SFDVKD. V shed 2 bases and J 5 bases; nucleotides not matched to a gene: 5.

This sequence joins TRBV24-1 and TRBJ2-3; 8 nucleotides align to TRBD2. The TCR sequence derives from a woman in her 40s with alopecia areata. Some clones in this sample may be carry-over from other donors' samples. The sample was whole blood, taken in connection with sensitization to the hapten diphenylcyclopropenone (DPC). CDR3 residues: CATSDYGLAGDTQYF. CDR3 sequence (DNA): TGTGCCACCAGTGATTACGGTCTAGCGGGAGATACGCAGTATTTT.